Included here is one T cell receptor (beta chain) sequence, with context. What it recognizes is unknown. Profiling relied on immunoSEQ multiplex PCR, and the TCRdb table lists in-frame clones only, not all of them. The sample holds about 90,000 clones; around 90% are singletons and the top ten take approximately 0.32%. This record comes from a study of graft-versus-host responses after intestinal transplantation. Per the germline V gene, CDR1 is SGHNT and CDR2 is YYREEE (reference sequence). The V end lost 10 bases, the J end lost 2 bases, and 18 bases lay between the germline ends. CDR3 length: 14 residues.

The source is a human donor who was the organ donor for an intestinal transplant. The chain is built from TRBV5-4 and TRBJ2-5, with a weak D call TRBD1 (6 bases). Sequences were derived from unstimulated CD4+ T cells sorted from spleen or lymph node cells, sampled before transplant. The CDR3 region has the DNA TGTGCCGTTAGATCCAGGGGAAATCAAGAGACCCAGTACTTC. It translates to CAVRSRGNQETQYF.